Below are 23 T cell receptor beta chains sequenced from a single sample in a study of cytomegalovirus exposure and HLA in healthy donors. Use of 60 Vbeta and 13 Jbeta primers characterized the PCR. The table came from immunoSEQ multiplex PCR; TCRdb's copy has only in-frame clones and leaves some out. The table has 150,000 to 200,000 clones, 65% to 85% seen once. The material sequenced was PBMCs. All receptors come from a woman aged 25 to 39 in good health and CMV-seropositive.

The V and J genes are TRBV28 and TRBJ2-5, with D possibly being TRBD1 (6 bases). The DNA matches TRBJ2-7 better at its end, which makes the J call doubtful. CDR3 length equals 12 residues. Germline V gives CDR1 MDHEN, CDR2 SYDVKM. The CDR3: CASSFSGVEQYF. Written as DNA, the CDR3 is TGTGCCAGCAGTTTTTCAGGGGTCGAGCAGTACTTC.

This chain connects TRBV12-5 to TRBJ2-5; weak D call: TRBD2 (5 bases). Germline-derived CDR1 and CDR2 are LGHNT and FRNRAP. V was cut by 6 bases and J by 3 bases, with 14 bases left in between. The CDR3 length is 14 residues. The CDR3: CASGLRGPEETQYF. The CDR3 nucleotides are TGTGCTAGTGGCCTCCGAGGGCCGGAAGAGACCCAGTACTTC. Full variable domain (outside the CDR3, taken from reference TRBV12-5 and TRBJ2-5): DARVTQTPRHKVTEMGQEVTMRCQPILGHNTVFWYRQTMMQGLELLAYFRNRAPLDDSGMPKDRFSAEMPDATLATLKIQPSEPRDSAVYFCASGLRGPEETQYFGPGTRLLVL.

The count of this clone is one. In DNA, the CDR3 is TGTGCCTGGAGACAGGGGAATAGCAATCAGCCCCAGCATTTT. The encoded protein is CAWRQGNSNQPQHF. The chain joins TRBV30 to TRBJ1-5; 7 positions match TRBD1. Trimming removed 3 bases from V and 0 bases from J; junction bases left unmatched: 2. Germline CDR1 reads GTSNPN; CDR2 reads SVGIG (reference sequence). The CDR3 is made up of 14 amino acids.

The CDR3 nucleotides read TGTGCCAGTAGTGATCATATGCAGACGCAGTATTTT. Translation gives CASSDHMQTQYF. This rearrangement joins TRBV19 to TRBJ2-3; D is ambiguous. Trimming removed 5 bases from V and 9 bases from J, with 12 bases in between. The CDR3 is made up of 12 amino acids. Germline CDR1 reads LNHDA; CDR2 reads SQIVND (reference sequence).

This chain joins TRBV28 and TRBJ1-2; the D gene is possibly TRBD1 (5 bases). Germline CDR1 and CDR2: MDHEN and SYDVKM. The CDR3 spans 14 residues. V lost 4 bases, J lost 8 bases, and 17 bases lay in between. The CDR3 bases are TGTGCCAGCAGTTACAGGACGGCCCTGGGGGGCTACACCTTC. Protein sequence: CASSYRTALGGYTF.

The chain employs TRBV10-3 and TRBJ1-2, with 9 bases matching TRBD1. CDR1 and CDR2 from the germline V gene are ENHRY and SYGVKD. V was clipped by 10 bases and J by 6 bases; unmatched bases: 3. The CDR3 consists of 11 residues. The DNA for the CDR3 is TGTGCCACCCGGACAGGGGATGGCTACACCTTC. Its protein is CATRTGDGYTF.

The chain carries TRBV7-3 and TRBJ2-3, with TRBD1 identical over 7 bases. Germline CDR1 SGHTA, CDR2 FQGTGA. With 3 bases clipped from V and 2 bases from J, the junction kept 8 bases outside the gene matches. The CDR3 has 16 residues. CDR3 loop: CASSLGQHIPTDTQYF. CDR3 sequence (DNA): TGTGCCAGCAGCTTGGGACAGCATATACCCACAGATACGCAGTATTTT.

In DNA, the CDR3 is TGCGCCAGCAGACCCGGGACAGACAATGAGCAGTTCTTC. Translation: CASRPGTDNEQFF. This chain connects TRBV5-1 to TRBJ2-1, with 7 bases that match TRBD1. Germline loops: CDR1 SGHRS, CDR2 YFSETQ. The CDR3 length is 13 residues. J was trimmed by 5 bases and V by 5 bases; bases with no gene match: 4.

The rearrangement joins TRBV4-3 to TRBJ1-1; the D gene is possibly TRBD1 (5 bases). Germline assignment: CDR1 LGHNA and CDR2 YSLEER. Trimming left V 4 bases short and J 8 bases short, with 8 bases between. There are 11 residues in the CDR3. CDR3 sequence: CASSRGEEAFF. The DNA for the CDR3 is TGCGCCAGCAGCCGGGGGGAAGAAGCTTTCTTT.

This rearrangement joins TRBV6-1 to TRBJ1-3; perhaps TRBD1 as D (6 bases). V lost 7 bases to trimming and J lost 0 bases, with 13 bases between them. This CDR3 contains 15 residues. The germline CDR1 and CDR2 sequences are MNHNS and SASEGT. CDR3 protein: CASKRGTDSGNTIYF. In DNA form, the CDR3 reads TGTGCCAGCAAAAGGGGGACGGACTCTGGAAACACCATATATTTT.

J is TRBJ1-6 and V is TRBV19; no clear D gene. Germline lookup yields CDR1 LNHDA and CDR2 SQIVND (reference sequence). Between the trimmed V and J ends, which lost 4 bases and 7 bases, there was a span of 8 bases. CDR3 length equals 13 residues. CDR3 in amino acids: CASSNGENSPLHF. In DNA, the CDR3 is TGTGCCAGTAGTAACGGAGAAAATTCACCCCTCCACTTT. Using reference TRBV19 and TRBJ1-6 for the parts outside the CDR3, the full variable domain is DGGITQSPKYLFRKEGQNVTLSCEQNLNHDAMYWYRQDPGQGLRLIYYSQIVNDFQKGDIAEGYSVSREKKESFPLTVTSAQKNPTAFYLCASSNGENSPLHFGNGTRLTVT.

The rearrangement links TRBV7-8 to TRBJ2-3; D might be TRBD2 (6 bases). This CDR3 contains 14 residues. The V end lost 0 bases, the J end lost 5 bases, and 9 bases lay between the germline ends. Looked up from germline, CDR1 is SGHVS and CDR2 is FQNEAQ. The CDR3 region has the DNA TGTGCCAGCAGCTTAGCCTGGGAGGAAGATACGCAGTATTTT. This translates into CASSLAWEEDTQYF.

The chain has TRBV7-3 and TRBJ2-5, with TRBD1 identical over 8 bases. This CDR3 has 15 amino acids. The J segment lost 5 bases and the V segment lost 2 bases, leaving 7 bases of the junction unmatched. CDR1 SGHTA and CDR2 FQGTGA come from the germline V gene. The chain's CDR3 is CASSLAGGASETQYF. CDR3 nucleotide sequence: TGTGCCAGCAGCTTAGCAGGGGGCGCTTCCGAGACCCAGTACTTC. The whole variable domain, filled in from reference TRBV7-3 and TRBJ2-5, reads GAGVSQTPSNKVTEKGKYVELRCDPISGHTALYWYRQSLGQGPEFLIYFQGTGAADDSGLPNDRFFAVRPEGSVSTLKIQRTERGDSAVYLCASSLAGGASETQYFGPGTRLLVL.

This chain uses TRBV2 with TRBJ1-6; tentatively, D is TRBD1 (6 bases). Trimming pared 6 bases from V and 6 bases from J, leaving 18 bases between. The germline gives CDR1 SNHLY, CDR2 FYNNEI. There are 16 residues in the CDR3. In nucleotides, the CDR3 is TGTGCCAGCAGCCCCCCGTCGACAGGCCTTAATTCACCCCTCCACTTT. It specifies CASSPPSTGLNSPLHF.

The rearrangement links TRBV11-2 to TRBJ2-2, with 12 bases fitting TRBD2. The ends lost 5 bases at V and 6 bases at J; junction bases unmatched: 13. Looked up from germline, CDR1 is SGHAT and CDR2 is FQNNGV. The CDR3 has 18 amino acids. The CDR3 nucleotides read TGTGCCAGCAGCACAATCCGCCGGACTAGCGGGGTCTCCGGGGAGCTGTTTTTT. Its protein product is CASSTIRRTSGVSGELFF.

The chain uses TRBV19 and TRBJ2-7; TRBD1 matches at 9 bases. CDR1 and CDR2 (germline): LNHDA, SQIVND (reference sequence). This CDR3 contains 13 residues. V trimming: 10 bases; J trimming: 4 bases; junction bases outside the gene matches: 8. The CDR3 loop is CATRSGTGYEQYF. Here the CDR3 DNA reads TGTGCCACAAGATCCGGGACAGGGTACGAGCAGTACTTC.

The V gene is TRBV19, the J gene TRBJ2-7, with 7 positions matching TRBD2. Germline V gene data show CDR1 as LNHDA and CDR2 as SQIVND (reference sequence). V lost 3 bases to trimming and J lost 2 bases; unmatched junction nucleotides: 10. The CDR3 covers 16 residues. As DNA, the CDR3 is TGTGCCAGTAGTATTTGGATAGGTGGGGGGGCCTACGAGCAGTACTTC. The encoded protein is CASSIWIGGGAYEQYF.

A few counts support this clone. V and J are TRBV9 and TRBJ1-2, with D tentatively TRBD1 (5 bases). With 4 bases removed from V and 4 bases from J, the gap between germline ends came to 17 bases. CDR1 and CDR2 from the germline V gene are SGDLS and YYNGEE. This CDR3 contains 15 residues. The CDR3 nucleotides read TGTGCCAGCAGCCCCTTAAGGGGCGCCTTCTATGGCTACACCTTC. Encoded protein: CASSPLRGAFYGYTF.

The chain has TRBV5-1 and TRBJ2-2; D may be TRBD1 (6 bases). The germline gives CDR1 SGHRS, CDR2 YFSETQ. V lost 2 bases, J lost 0 bases, and 8 bases lay in between. The CDR3 has 15 amino acids. The CDR3: CASSLQGSNTGELFF. CDR3 in DNA: TGCGCCAGCAGCTTACAGGGATCGAACACCGGGGAGCTGTTTTTT. The full variable domain, with the rest looked up from reference TRBV5-1 and TRBJ2-2, is KAGVTQTPRYLIKTRGQQVTLSCSPISGHRSVSWYQQTPGQGLQFLFEYFSETQRNKGNFPGRFSGRQFSNSRSEMNVSTLELGDSALYLCASSLQGSNTGELFFGEGSRLTVL.

The V gene is TRBV12-5, the J gene TRBJ2-5; 7 bases align to TRBD2. This CDR3 region has 14 residues. V lost 7 bases and J lost 5; bases outside the gene matches: 10. The germline V gene has CDR1 LGHNT and CDR2 FRNRAP. The CDR3 DNA sequence: TGTGCTAGTGCCTTGGGAGGGGTAGGGGAGACCCAGTACTTC. This gives the protein CASALGGVGETQYF.

This clone was detected only once. The chain links TRBV28 to TRBJ2-5; D not certain. The V and J ends lost 4 bases and 4 bases respectively, with 19 bases between them. The CDR3 has 16 amino acids. From germline, CDR1 is MDHEN and CDR2 SYDVKM. The DNA for the CDR3 is TGTGCCAGCAGTTACTTCGGTCCAGGTGGCGTAGAGACCCAGTACTTC. It specifies CASSYFGPGGVETQYF.

The CDR3 coding sequence is TGTGCCAGCAGCTTAGGGGCACCAGGATACACCGGGGAGCTGTTTTTT. This codes for CASSLGAPGYTGELFF. The chain combines TRBV7-2 with TRBJ2-2; D is unresolved. CDR1 and CDR2 from the germline V gene are SGHTA and FQGNSA. This CDR3 spans 16 amino acids. V dropped 1 base and J dropped 3 bases, with 12 bases sitting between them.

The table lists this clone with a few counts. The V gene is TRBV29-1, the J gene TRBJ1-5; D possibly corresponds to TRBD1 (6 bases). The CDR3 extends over 12 amino acids. V lost 4 bases to trimming and J lost 4 bases, with 8 bases between them. The germline gives CDR1 SQVTM, CDR2 ANQGSEA. CDR3 region: CSVGGGNQPQHF. The DNA for the CDR3 is TGCAGCGTTGGAGGGGGAAATCAGCCCCAGCATTTT.